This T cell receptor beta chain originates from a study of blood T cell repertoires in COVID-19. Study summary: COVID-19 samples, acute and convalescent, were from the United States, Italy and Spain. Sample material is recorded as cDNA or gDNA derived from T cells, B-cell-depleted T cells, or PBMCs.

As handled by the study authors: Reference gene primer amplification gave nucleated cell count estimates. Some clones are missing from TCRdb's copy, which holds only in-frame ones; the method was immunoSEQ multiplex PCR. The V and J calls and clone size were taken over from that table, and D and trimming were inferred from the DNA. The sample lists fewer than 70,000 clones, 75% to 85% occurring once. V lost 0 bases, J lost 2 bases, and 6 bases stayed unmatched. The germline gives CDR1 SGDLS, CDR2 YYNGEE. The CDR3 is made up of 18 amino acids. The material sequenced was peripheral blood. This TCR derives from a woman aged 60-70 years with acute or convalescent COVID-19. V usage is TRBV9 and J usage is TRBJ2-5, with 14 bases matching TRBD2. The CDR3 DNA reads TGTGCCAGCAGCGTAGGAGGAGGACTAGCGGGGGGACAAGAGACCCAGTACTTC. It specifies CASSVGGGLAGGQETQYF.